This T cell receptor beta chain was recorded in a study of T-cell memory formation after mild COVID-19. A remark on this clonotype: Antigen: not known.

TCRdb fed the 5' RACE reads into MiXCR, producing one record per CDR3 protein. This table holds some 340,000 distinct CDR3 sequences, 13% found once. Regarding the study as a whole: Pre-infection memory carried some responding clones, suggesting that cross-reactive memory joined.

The CDR3 totals 14 residues. J was trimmed by 7 bases and V by 5 bases; bases with no gene match: 6. Looked up from germline, CDR1 is SGHVS and CDR2 is FNYEAQ. The source is a man aged 18 to 35 who had mild COVID-19 (a few samples of this study predate the infection). Cell type and time point are not known. Sequencing was done on a sample of PBMCs or a T cell subset sorted from them (not recorded which). The rearrangement links TRBV7-6 to TRBJ1-2, with 11 nucleotides matching TRBD1. CDR3 nucleotides: TGTGCCAGCAGCCTTGGACAGGGGGCTTTTGGCTACACCTTC. It translates to CASSLGQGAFGYTF. Variable domain in full (rest from reference TRBV7-6 and TRBJ1-2): GAGVSQSPRYKVTKRGQDVALRCDPISGHVSLYWYRQALGQGPEFLTYFNYEAQQDKSGLPNDRFSAERPEGSISTLTIQRTEQRDSAMYRCASSLGQGAFGYTFGSGTRLTVV.